The present TCR beta chain was sequenced within a study of T cells after yellow fever vaccination. General observations from the study: In FACS-sorted repertoires, abundant clonotypes from the bulk population could appear as contaminants. On re-exposure, the response was weaker but peaked faster, at day 5 versus 15. The booster saw the reappearance of most primary-vaccination clones (about 95% CD4, about 85% CD8).

There are a few counts of this clonotype. Its cognate antigen is unknown. Making TCR cDNA involved 5'RACE template switching, which added UMIs and a universal primer site. MiXCR, applied by TCRdb to the 5' RACE reads, yields one record per CDR3 protein. The sample holds about 360,000 distinct CDR3 sequences, 6.2% seen once. The sample was PBMCs, taken 5 days after the yellow fever booster vaccination. This receptor was obtained from a man aged 25 to 40 who received the YFV17D yellow fever vaccine.

CDR3: CASSSGEGVYTEAFF. CDR3 coding DNA: TGTGCCAGCAGCTCTGGGGAAGGGGTTTACACTGAAGCTTTCTTT. The chain uses TRBV5-4 and TRBJ1-1, with D tentatively TRBD1 (5 bases). This CDR3 has 15 amino acids. The V gene's germline CDR1 is SGHNT and CDR2 YYREEE (reference sequence). V was clipped by 3 bases and J by 3 bases, with 15 bases between them.